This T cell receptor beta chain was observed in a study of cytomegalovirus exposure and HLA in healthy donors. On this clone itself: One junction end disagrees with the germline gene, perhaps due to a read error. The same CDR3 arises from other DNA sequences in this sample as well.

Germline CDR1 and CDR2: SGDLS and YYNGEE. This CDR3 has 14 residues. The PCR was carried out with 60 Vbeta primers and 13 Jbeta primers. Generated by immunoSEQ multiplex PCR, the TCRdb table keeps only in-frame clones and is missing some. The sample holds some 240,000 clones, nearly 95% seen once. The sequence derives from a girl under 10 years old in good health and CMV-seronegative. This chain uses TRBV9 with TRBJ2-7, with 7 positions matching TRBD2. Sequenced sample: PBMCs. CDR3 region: CASSVNIGGYEQYF. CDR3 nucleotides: TGTGCCAGCAGCGTAAATATCGGGGGGTACGAACAGTACTTC.